One and the same sample provided the 31 T cell receptor beta chains below, sequenced in a study of identical twins (dated by TCRdb to the mid-2010s). Library preparation was by 5' RACE. TCRdb names Illumina HiSeq 2000 as the instrument used. The raw public reads went through TCRdb reprocessing: fastp at Q25, MiXCR clone calling, in-frame beta chains kept. Rows are unified per CDR3 protein, each entry keeping the most common DNA and genes. A total of 350,000 to 600,000 distinct CDR3 sequences appear in this sample, approximately 14% of them only once. In total, the top ten clones hold approximately 0.52% of the sample. These data also formed part of another study, on yellow fever vaccine responses in identical twins.

The source material was CD4+ T cells sorted from blood. These receptors originate from a young woman in good health.

This clonotype appeared a few times. The V and J genes are TRBV6-1 and TRBJ2-1, with a weak D call TRBD1 (5 bases). This CDR3 region has 15 residues. Trimming stripped 2 bases from V and 8 bases from J, with 16 bases between. CDR1 is MNHNS, CDR2 SASEGT, per germline. CDR3 protein: CASSESPGRLDEQFF. CDR3 sequence (DNA): TGTGCCAGCAGTGAATCCCCAGGGCGATTAGATGAGCAGTTCTTC.

The sample holds many counts of this clonotype. The genes are TRBV20-1 and TRBJ2-4, with a weak D call TRBD1 (5 bases). This CDR3 is 12 amino acids long. Germline V gene data show CDR1 as DFQATT and CDR2 as SNEGSKA (reference sequence). Trimming took 6 bases from V and 8 from J, leaving 14 bases between them. The CDR3 DNA sequence: TGCAGTGCCCCCGACAGCTCCGACATTCAGTACTTC. It yields the protein CSAPDSSDIQYF.

This clonotype was counted between two and nine times. V and J are TRBV3-1 and TRBJ2-1; D is perhaps TRBD1 or TRBD2 (6 bases each). The CDR3 spans 15 residues. From germline, CDR1 is LGHDT and CDR2 YNNKEL (reference sequence). The germline V and J ends were trimmed by 1 base and 5 bases, with 12 bases remaining between them. CDR3 amino acids: CASSQVRGADNEQFF. In DNA form, the CDR3 reads TGTGCCAGCAGCCAAGTGAGGGGGGCCGACAATGAGCAGTTCTTC.

Here the CDR3 DNA reads TGTGCCAGCAGCCCCGGACAGGACAGGGGGCTCTACGAGCAGTACTTC. Translation: CASSPGQDRGLYEQYF. The chain uses TRBV5-6 and TRBJ2-7, with 11 bases that match TRBD1. V shed 4 bases, J shed 3 bases, and the junction held 9 bases outside the gene matches. CDR1 is SGHDT and CDR2 is YYEEEE in the germline V gene. The CDR3 extends over 16 amino acids.

This clonotype is a singleton in its sample. This CDR3 is CASTSVGRGETQYF. For the CDR3, the DNA is TGTGCCAGCACCTCGGTGGGCAGGGGAGAGACCCAGTACTTC. The rearrangement uses TRBV11-2 and TRBJ2-5; D perhaps matches TRBD1 (6 bases). V was clipped by 7 bases and J by 4 bases, with 16 bases between them. The germline CDR1 and CDR2 sequences are SGHAT and FQNNGV. CDR3 length: 14 amino acids.

The V and J genes are TRBV28 and TRBJ2-7; 11 bases align to TRBD1. The CDR3 contains 14 residues. Germline V CDR1 and CDR2: MDHEN, SYDVKM. J was trimmed by 7 bases and V by 7 bases; bases with no gene match: 9. In DNA, the CDR3 is TGTGCCAGCATCATGGACAGGGGGCTAAAGGAGCAGTACTTC. It translates to CASIMDRGLKEQYF.

The rearrangement links TRBV2 to TRBJ2-3; maybe TRBD2 (5 bases). Per the germline V gene, CDR1 is SNHLY and CDR2 is FYNNEI. CDR3 size: 14 residues. The V end was cut by 1 base, the J end by 1 base, with 6 bases between. The CDR3 nucleotides are TGTGCCAGCAGTGAAGACGGGGGCACAGATACGCAGTATTTT. Protein: CASSEDGGTDTQYF.

This clonotype was seen more than once but under ten times. V is TRBV20-1 and J is TRBJ1-1; D is uncertain. The V end was cut by 3 bases, the J end by 6 bases, with 8 bases between. Germline loops: CDR1 DFQATT, CDR2 SNEGSKA (reference sequence). The CDR3 length is 11 residues. The CDR3 spells CSASSPAEAFF. CDR3 sequence (DNA): TGCAGTGCTAGTTCACCAGCTGAAGCTTTCTTT.

The table lists this clonotype with many counts. The chain employs TRBV7-3 and TRBJ2-3; 12 bases fit TRBD2. With 5 bases clipped from V and 1 base from J, the junction kept 4 bases outside the gene matches. Germline values: CDR1 SGHTA, CDR2 FQGTGA. This CDR3 has 16 residues. The chain's CDR3 is CASSLAGGRGTDTQYF. The CDR3 bases are TGTGCCAGCAGCCTAGCGGGGGGGCGGGGCACAGATACGCAGTATTTT.

This clonotype has more than one count but fewer than ten. The chain employs TRBV4-2 and TRBJ2-3, with D possibly TRBD2 on 6 matching bases. The CDR3 runs to 17 residues. CDR1 LGHNA and CDR2 YNFKEQ come from the germline V gene. Between the trimmed V and J ends, which lost 0 bases and 4 bases, there was a span of 17 bases. For the CDR3, the DNA is TGTGCCAGCAGCCAAGATTCGGCCGGGGGAGATTCAGATACGCAGTATTTT. It codes for CASSQDSAGGDSDTQYF.

This chain connects TRBV14 to TRBJ2-5; 8 nucleotides align to TRBD1. Germline loops: CDR1 SGHDN, CDR2 FVKESK. The CDR3 has 16 residues. With V trimmed by 4 bases and J by 4 bases, 11 bases remained unmatched. CDR3 sequence (DNA): TGTGCCAGCAGCCCCCGCGTAAGCAGGGGGCGAGAGACCCAGTACTTC. Translation: CASSPRVSRGRETQYF.

The chain recombines TRBV6-2 or TRBV6-3 with TRBJ2-3; 7 bases line up with TRBD1. Germline-derived CDR1 and CDR2 are MNHEY and SVGEGT. Germline trimming cut 10 bases from V and 3 bases from J; bases unmatched to any gene: 10. The CDR3 is made up of 14 amino acids. The CDR3 sequence: CATRQGWGTDTQYF. As DNA, the CDR3 is TGTGCCACCAGACAGGGTTGGGGGACAGATACGCAGTATTTT.

This clonotype was found many times. The CDR3 DNA sequence: TGCAGTGCTAGAGTGCAGGGTGAGACCCAGTACTTC. This encodes CSARVQGETQYF. The chain combines TRBV20-1 with TRBJ2-5; TRBD1 is a possible D gene (5 bases). V was cut by 1 base and J by 5 bases, with 8 bases left in between. The CDR3 runs 12 residues. Germline V lookup: CDR1 DFQATT, CDR2 SNEGSKA (reference sequence).

This clonotype has just a few counts. The chain links TRBV27 to TRBJ2-7, with D possibly being TRBD1 (6 bases). Germline CDR1 MNHEY, CDR2 SMNVEV (reference sequence). The V end was cut by 5 bases, the J end by 7 bases, with 12 bases between. This CDR3 region has 12 residues. This CDR3 is CASSQRQEEQYF. The CDR3 nucleotides are TGTGCCAGCAGTCAAAGACAGGAGGAGCAGTACTTC.

This clonotype has a handful of counts. The J gene is TRBJ2-1, the V gene TRBV6-1; TRBD2 matches 12 bases. Germline assignment: CDR1 MNHNS and CDR2 SASEGT. The CDR3 sequence is 18 residues long. After removal of 5 bases from V and 4 bases from J, the junction contained 12 bases not matched to a gene. CDR3 residues: CASSKTTSGSVGYNEQFF. Here the CDR3 DNA reads TGTGCCAGCAGTAAAACGACTAGCGGGAGTGTCGGATACAATGAGCAGTTCTTC.

The gene calls are TRBV12-3 or TRBV12-4 and TRBJ2-5, with unresolved D. The CDR3 consists of 16 residues. V lost 1 base and J lost 2, with 14 bases in between. DNA of the CDR3: TGTGCCAGCAGTTTAGAGTCTATAGGCCTACAAGAGACCCAGTACTTC. Its protein is CASSLESIGLQETQYF.

There are a few counts of this clonotype. V gene TRBV6-2 or TRBV6-3 combines with J gene TRBJ2-5, with D maybe TRBD1 (5 bases). The V gene's germline CDR1 is MNHEY and CDR2 SVGEGT. CDR3 length: 18 residues. The V end lost 4 bases, the J end lost 2 bases, and 23 bases lay between the germline ends. CDR3 in DNA: TGTGCCAGCAGTTCCAGAAGGCAGGGCCGAACGAATCAAGAGACCCAGTACTTC. Residues: CASSSRRQGRTNQETQYF.

This chain connects TRBV9 to TRBJ2-5; no reliable D call. V shed 3 bases and J shed 2 bases, with 32 bases lying between them. The CDR3 loop spans 21 amino acids. Germline CDR1 is SGDLS and CDR2 is YYNGEE. The CDR3 bases are TGTGCCAGCAGCGCAACCCTTCCGGGCCATCGCAAGGTGGCAACACAAGAGACCCAGTACTTC. This encodes CASSATLPGHRKVATQETQYF.

The gene calls are TRBV19 and TRBJ2-5; the D call may be TRBD1 or TRBD2 (5 bases each). The CDR3 is made up of 14 amino acids. V was shortened by 10 bases and J by 4 bases, with 19 bases between the two germline ends. CDR1 is LNHDA, CDR2 SQIVND, per germline (reference sequence). CDR3 bases: TGTGCCACCAGGAAGGCAGGGAGCGGAGAGACCCAGTACTTC. Translation: CATRKAGSGETQYF.

This clonotype showed up just a few times. The chain recombines TRBV30 with TRBJ1-5, with D possibly matching TRBD1 (5 bases). Germline loops: CDR1 GTSNPN, CDR2 SVGIG (reference sequence). The ends were cut back, 0 bases at V and 2 bases at J, with 8 bases in the middle. The length of the CDR3 is 14 residues. CDR3 residues: CAWSVGGGNQPQHF. The DNA for the CDR3 is TGTGCCTGGAGTGTTGGGGGGGGCAATCAGCCCCAGCATTTT. Full variable domain (missing parts from reference TRBV30 and TRBJ1-5): SQTIHQWPATLVQPVGSPLSLECTVEGTSNPNLYWYRQAAGRGLQLLFYSVGIGQISSEVPQNLSASRPQDRQFILSSKKLLLSDSGFYLCAWSVGGGNQPQHFGDGTRLSIL.

This clonotype has just a few counts. The rearrangement uses TRBV4-2 and TRBJ2-7; D possibly matches TRBD1 or TRBD2 (5 bases each). With 2 bases removed from V and 5 bases from J, the gap between germline ends came to 19 bases. This CDR3 has 16 residues. Germline V gene data show CDR1 as LGHNA and CDR2 as YNFKEQ. CDR3 amino acids: CASSQRPGTGVHEQYF. CDR3 nucleotides: TGTGCCAGCAGCCAACGCCCCGGGACCGGGGTCCACGAGCAGTACTTC.

This clonotype has a count of ten or more. Germline and junction disagree at one end, which may indicate a read error. The rearrangement links TRBV25-1 to TRBJ2-5; TRBD2 aligns across 7 bases. The CDR3 extends over 15 amino acids. The germline V gene has CDR1 MGHDK and CDR2 SYGVNS. CDR3: CASSESGGGQETQYF. The DNA for the CDR3 is TGTGCCAGCAGCGAATCTGGGGGAGGGCAGGAGACCCAGTACTTC.

This clonotype was found a few times. This sequence joins TRBV6-1 and TRBJ2-7; 10 nucleotides align to TRBD2. V shed 5 bases, J shed 3 bases, and the junction held 4 bases outside the gene matches. Germline CDR1 reads MNHNS; CDR2 reads SASEGT. CDR3 length: 14 residues. CDR3 bases: TGTGCCAGCAGTAGGCTAGCGGGGGACTACGAGCAGTACTTC. Translated: CASSRLAGDYEQYF.

This clonotype was seen just once. The genes are TRBV29-1 and TRBJ2-5, with D unresolved. The germline CDR1 and CDR2 sequences are SQVTM and ANQGSEA. The ends were cut back, 6 bases at V and 1 base at J, with 12 bases in the middle. The CDR3 contains 13 residues. The CDR3 loop is CSVGEVFQETQYF. As DNA, the CDR3 is TGCAGCGTCGGAGAGGTTTTCCAAGAGACCCAGTACTTC.

This clonotype was seen a few times. The CDR3 DNA sequence: TGTGCCAGCAGCTTGGGACAGGGGTGGTATGGCTACACCTTC. Translating gives CASSLGQGWYGYTF. The J gene is TRBJ1-2, the V gene TRBV11-2; 10 nucleotides agree with TRBD1. The V and J ends lost 3 bases and 5 bases, in that order; junction bases with no gene match: 3. The CDR3 has 14 residues. Per germline, CDR1 SGHAT and CDR2 FQNNGV.

This clonotype has ten or more counts. This chain uses TRBV5-1 with TRBJ2-5; 9 bases line up with TRBD1. CDR1 SGHRS and CDR2 YFSETQ come from the germline V gene. This CDR3 spans 15 amino acids. Losses at the gene ends were 2 bases for V and 3 bases for J; bases not matched to a gene: 5. CDR3 bases: TGCGCCAGCAGCTTTGGGACAGGGCTTAAAGAGACCCAGTACTTC. Amino acids: CASSFGTGLKETQYF.

The gene calls are TRBV5-6 and TRBJ1-1; D not certain. The germline V and J ends were trimmed by 0 bases and 11 bases, with 11 bases remaining between them. From germline, CDR1 is SGHDT and CDR2 YYEEEE. This CDR3 spans 12 amino acids. The CDR3 is CASSLGLREAFF. The CDR3 DNA reads TGTGCCAGCAGCTTGGGATTGCGTGAGGCTTTCTTT.

The rearrangement joins TRBV12-3 or TRBV12-4 to TRBJ1-2; the D gene is possibly TRBD1 (6 bases). Trimming took 5 bases from V and 0 from J, leaving 10 bases between them. This CDR3 has 14 residues. DNA for the CDR3: TGTGCCAGCAGTCACCGGACAGCTAACTATGGCTACACCTTC. Translating it yields CASSHRTANYGYTF.

This clonotype was seen more than once but under ten times. This sequence joins TRBV20-1 and TRBJ2-4, with 7 bases that match TRBD1. V shed 3 bases, J shed 1 base, and the junction held 9 bases outside the gene matches. The germline V gene encodes CDR1 DFQATT and CDR2 SNEGSKA (reference sequence). The CDR3 extends over 16 amino acids. Here the CDR3 DNA reads TGCAGTGCTAGCAACAGGGGCGGTTCGGCCAAAAACATTCAGTACTTC. Protein: CSASNRGGSAKNIQYF.

This clonotype has ten or more counts. The chain combines TRBV5-1 with TRBJ2-2; D call uncertain. The V end lost 2 bases, the J end lost 6 bases, and 17 bases lay between the germline ends. The CDR3 is made up of 16 amino acids. Germline lookup yields CDR1 SGHRS and CDR2 YFSETQ. This CDR3 reads CASSLDSPGGPGELFF. For the CDR3, the DNA is TGCGCCAGCAGCTTAGACTCACCCGGTGGACCCGGGGAGCTGTTTTTT.

This clonotype was detected only a few times. The J gene is TRBJ2-7, the V gene TRBV20-1, with 9 bases matching TRBD1. The CDR3 covers 12 residues. With V trimmed by 5 bases and J by 8 bases, 7 bases remained unmatched. CDR1 and CDR2 (germline): DFQATT, SNEGSKA (reference sequence). This CDR3 reads CSASGQGTKQYF. In DNA form, the CDR3 reads TGCAGTGCTTCGGGACAGGGTACGAAGCAGTACTTC.